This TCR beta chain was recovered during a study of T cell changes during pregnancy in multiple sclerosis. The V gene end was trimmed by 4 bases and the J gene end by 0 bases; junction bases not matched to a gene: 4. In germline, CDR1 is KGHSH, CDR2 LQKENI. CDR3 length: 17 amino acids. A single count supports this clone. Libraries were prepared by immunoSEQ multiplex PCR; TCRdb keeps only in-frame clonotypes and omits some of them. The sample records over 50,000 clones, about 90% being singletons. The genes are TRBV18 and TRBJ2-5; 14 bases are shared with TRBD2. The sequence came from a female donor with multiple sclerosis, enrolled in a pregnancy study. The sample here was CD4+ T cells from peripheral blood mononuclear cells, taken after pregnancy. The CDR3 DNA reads TGTGCCAGCTCACGAGGACTAGCGGGAGGCTACCAAGAGACCCAGTACTTC. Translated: CASSRGLAGGYQETQYF.